This T cell receptor beta chain was captured by sequencing in a study of blood T cell repertoires in COVID-19. About the research overall: Researchers got acute and convalescent COVID-19 samples from the United States, Italy and Spain.

Produced via immunoSEQ multiplex PCR; TCRdb's table is partial and in-frame only. This sample has some 250,000 clones; 86% occur once, and the top ten carry 1.5% to 2%. From germline, CDR1 is ENHRY and CDR2 SYGVKD. CDR3 length equals 16 residues. Trimming took off 2 bases at V and 2 bases at J, with 12 bases between the two ends. The sequenced sample was peripheral blood. The chain carries TRBV10-3 and TRBJ2-2; D is possibly TRBD1 (5 bases). The sequence was obtained from a man aged 25-45 years with active or convalescent COVID-19. The CDR3 nucleotides read TGTGCCATCAGTGAGGCTCAGACAGCCAACACCGGGGAGCTGTTTTTT. It codes for CAISEAQTANTGELFF.